This T cell receptor beta chain derives from a study of T cells in Graves' hyperthyroidism and ophthalmopathy. CDR3 size: 15 residues. V was clipped by 8 bases and J by 2 bases, with 19 bases between them. Germline V CDR1 and CDR2: SGHNT, YENEEA. The study based diagnoses on clinical symptoms, serum thyroxine and TRAb, thyroid ultrasound and orbital computed tomography. Authors of the study amplified TCR beta CDR3 regions from RNA transcripts. The TCR CDR3 was amplified in a first-round RT-PCR using the HTBI primer set. Each CDR3 protein gets one entry after TCRdb re-called the multiplex PCR reads with MiXCR. Counted here are about 590,000 distinct CDR3 sequences, 15% to 17% occurring once; the ten biggest clones make up approximately 7.4%. Study-wide findings and caveats: The model's output predicted ophthalmopathy at a median of around 7 months prior to onset. A model built on 13 V-J features separated ophthalmopathy from stable hyperthyroidism.

This clonotype was found many times. Antigen unknown. This sequence was found in a woman aged 25 to 39 with Graves' hyperthyroidism. The material sequenced was blood. V usage is TRBV11-3 and J usage is TRBJ2-7; D ambiguous. CDR3 residues: CASGFYRQKPYEQYF. The DNA of the CDR3 is TGTGCCAGCGGGTTTTACCGGCAAAAACCCTACGAGCAGTACTTC.